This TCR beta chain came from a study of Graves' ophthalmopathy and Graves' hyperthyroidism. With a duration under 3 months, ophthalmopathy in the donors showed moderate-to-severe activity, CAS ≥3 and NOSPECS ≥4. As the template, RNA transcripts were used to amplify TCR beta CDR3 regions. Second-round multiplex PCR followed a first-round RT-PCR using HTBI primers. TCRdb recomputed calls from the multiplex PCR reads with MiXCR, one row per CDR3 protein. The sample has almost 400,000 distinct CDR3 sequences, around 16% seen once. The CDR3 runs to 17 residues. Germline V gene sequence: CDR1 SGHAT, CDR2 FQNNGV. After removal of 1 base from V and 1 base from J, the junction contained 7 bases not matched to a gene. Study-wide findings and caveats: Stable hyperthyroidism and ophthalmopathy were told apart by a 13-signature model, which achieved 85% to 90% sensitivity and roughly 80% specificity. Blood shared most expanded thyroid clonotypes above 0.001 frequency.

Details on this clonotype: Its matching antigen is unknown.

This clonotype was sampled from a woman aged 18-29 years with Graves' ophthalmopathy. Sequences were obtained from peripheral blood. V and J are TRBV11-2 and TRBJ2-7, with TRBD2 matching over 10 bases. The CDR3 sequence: CASSLVPSGSWSYEQYF. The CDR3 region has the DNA TGTGCCAGCAGCTTAGTTCCTAGCGGGAGTTGGTCCTACGAGCAGTACTTC.